The sequence of this T cell receptor beta chain was determined in a study of blood T cell repertoires in COVID-19. The wider study: PBMCs, B-cell-depleted T cells, or T cells were the source of the cDNA or gDNA that made up the material.

This clone showed up just once. As handled by the study authors: It was from reference gene primer amplification that nucleated cell counts were estimated. Profiling relied on immunoSEQ multiplex PCR, and the TCRdb table lists in-frame clones only, not all of them. V, J and clone size are those of that table, while D and trimming were read from the DNA. The data hold more than 250,000 clones, with around 88% observed a single time. The sequenced material came from peripheral blood. This receptor was taken from a woman aged 25 to 39 with COVID-19, enrolled during active disease.

CDR3 DNA: TGCAGTGCTAGTCCGGGCACAGATACGCAGTATTTT. It yields the protein CSASPGTDTQYF. The rearrangement links TRBV20-1 to TRBJ2-3; D uncertain. Trimming removed 3 bases at V and 1 base at J, with 5 bases between. The CDR3 covers 12 residues. Germline V gene sequence: CDR1 DFQATT, CDR2 SNEGSKA (reference sequence).